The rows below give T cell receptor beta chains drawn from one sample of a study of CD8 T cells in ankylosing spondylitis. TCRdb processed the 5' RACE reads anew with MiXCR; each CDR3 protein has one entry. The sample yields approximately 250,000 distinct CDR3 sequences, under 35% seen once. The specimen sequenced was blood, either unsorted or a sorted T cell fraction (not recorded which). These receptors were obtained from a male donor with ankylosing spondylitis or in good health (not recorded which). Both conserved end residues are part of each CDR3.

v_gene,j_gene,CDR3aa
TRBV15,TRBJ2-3,CATKEGGTDTQYF
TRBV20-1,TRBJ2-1,CSARDSGSSYNEQFF
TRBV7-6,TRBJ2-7,CASSSRRPGQGAYEQYF
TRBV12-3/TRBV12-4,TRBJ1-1,CASSSEGTVGTEAFF
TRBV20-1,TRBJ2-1,CSASGGAGYNEQFF
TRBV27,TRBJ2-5,CASKGALGETQYF
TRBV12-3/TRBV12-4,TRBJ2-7,CASSPGRNHYEQYF
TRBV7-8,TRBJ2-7,CASSPYQISGYEQYF
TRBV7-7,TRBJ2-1,CASSLDGGAYNEQFF
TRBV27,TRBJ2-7,CASSSIEGHRYEQYF
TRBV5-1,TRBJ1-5,CASSLTGGGLMPQHF
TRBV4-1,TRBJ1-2,CASSPVPGQGNYGYTF
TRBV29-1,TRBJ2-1,CSVESSGGEEQFF
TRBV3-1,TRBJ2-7,CASGRDSYEQYF
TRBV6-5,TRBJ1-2,CASKYRVGGYTF
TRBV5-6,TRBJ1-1,CASSPGATEAFF
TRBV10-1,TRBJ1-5,CASHNPRGNQPQHF
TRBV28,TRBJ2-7,CASSLYGGSSYEQYF
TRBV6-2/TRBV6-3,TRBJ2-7,CASSRRDISYEQYF
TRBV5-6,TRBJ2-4,CASSLPGKNIQYF